This T cell receptor beta chain was profiled in a study of T cells in Graves' hyperthyroidism and ophthalmopathy. Trimming stripped 8 bases from V and 5 bases from J, with 19 bases between. The CDR3 is 14 residues long. Germline V gives CDR1 MDHEN, CDR2 SYDVKM. RNA transcripts yielded amplified TCR beta CDR3 regions. Carried out on the TCR CDR3, a first-round RT-PCR used the HTBI primer set. TCRdb independently ran MiXCR on the multiplex PCR reads; one entry per CDR3 protein. The sample lists under 550,000 distinct CDR3 sequences, around 13% occurring once. This clonotype was recorded at least ten times. Diagnostic assessment was based on clinical symptoms, serum thyroxine and TRAb, thyroid ultrasound and orbital computed tomography.

The source material was blood. The receptor comes from a young woman with Graves' hyperthyroidism. V usage is TRBV28 and J usage is TRBJ2-7; D call uncertain. The CDR3 is CASGLGSWTDEQYF. CDR3 nucleotides: TGTGCCAGCGGGCTGGGGTCCTGGACCGACGAGCAGTACTTC.